The 9 T cell receptor beta chains below all came from one sample that was sequenced in a study of cytomegalovirus exposure and HLA in healthy donors (dated by TCRdb to the late 2010s). The protocol used for the library was the immunoSEQ multiplex PCR assay. For the multiplex PCR, a mixture combining 60 forward primers for TCR Vbeta segments and 13 reverse primers for TCR Jbeta segments was used. Not all clones reach the TCRdb copy of this immuneACCESS table, which keeps in-frame sequences only. Checked studies attribute under half of the gap to unresolved V genes and leave the rest unexplained. This sample has approximately 220,000 clones in its table, and over 60% of those were observed once. The ten most abundant clones make up 0.63% of the sample. The sample consisted of PBMCs. The receptors shown here come from a man younger than 35 in good health and CMV-seronegative.

The chain links TRBV5-1 to TRBJ1-3, with no clear D. Germline V gene data show CDR1 as SGHRS and CDR2 as YFSETQ. This CDR3 region has 15 residues. V was pared by 3 bases and J by 0 bases, with 10 bases between. The CDR3 sequence is CASSSAPSSGNTIYF. CDR3 DNA sequence: TGCGCCAGCAGCTCGGCCCCTAGCTCTGGAAACACCATATATTTT.

The chain recombines TRBV7-8 with TRBJ2-7; 11 bases are a match to TRBD2. Germline V gene lookup returns CDR1 SGHVS and CDR2 FQNEAQ. V lost 5 bases to trimming and J lost 2 bases; unmatched junction nucleotides: 8. The CDR3 sequence is 16 residues long. This CDR3 reads CASSQGLAVGAYEQYF. The DNA for the CDR3 is TGTGCCAGCAGCCAGGGACTAGCGGTCGGGGCCTACGAGCAGTACTTC.

There are a few counts of this clone. The chain recombines TRBV5-1 with TRBJ2-2, with TRBD1 matching 7 bases. Trimming removed 6 bases from V and 0 bases from J; junction bases left unmatched: 14. Germline-derived CDR1 and CDR2 are SGHRS and YFSETQ. The CDR3 length is 18 residues. CDR3 protein: CASKRGPGSGANTGELFF. The CDR3 bases are TGCGCCAGCAAAAGGGGGCCTGGATCCGGGGCGAACACCGGGGAGCTGTTTTTT.

In its sample, this clone was seen a few times. The chain recombines TRBV28 with TRBJ2-7; tentatively, D is TRBD2 (5 bases). Trimming stripped 3 bases from V and 1 base from J, with 19 bases between. Germline lookup yields CDR1 MDHEN and CDR2 SYDVKM. This CDR3 spans 17 amino acids. CDR3 bases: TGTGCCAGCAGTTTGAATCCCTTAGCGCGGACTTCCTACGAGCAGTACTTC. Protein: CASSLNPLARTSYEQYF.

This clone was counted a single time. The DNA of the CDR3 is TGTGCTAGTGGTTTGGTAACTAATACGCAGTATTTT. It encodes CASGLVTNTQYF. The V and J genes are TRBV12-5 and TRBJ2-3; no clear D gene. CDR1 is LGHNT, CDR2 FRNRAP, per germline. Trimming shortened V by 0 bases and J by 7 bases, and 5 bases separated the two germline ends. The CDR3 length is 12 residues.

V usage is TRBV2 and J usage is TRBJ2-7, with 10 bases fitting TRBD2. The germline V gene encodes CDR1 SNHLY and CDR2 FYNNEI. V lost 9 bases to trimming and J lost 13 bases; unmatched junction nucleotides: 15. The CDR3 is made up of 13 amino acids. The CDR3 DNA reads TGTGCCAGTACCGGGACTAGCGAACCCATACGATACTTC. Translating it yields CASTGTSEPIRYF.

The chain combines TRBV19 with TRBJ2-3; maybe TRBD1 (5 bases). The ends were cut back, 3 bases at V and 2 bases at J, with 9 bases in the middle. CDR1 and CDR2 (germline): LNHDA, SQIVND (reference sequence). This CDR3 is 14 amino acids long. Written as DNA, the CDR3 is TGTGCCAGTAGTATGGGGCGGATCACAGATACGCAGTATTTT. It yields the protein CASSMGRITDTQYF.

CDR3 amino acids: CASTRREGAADTQYF. Written as DNA, the CDR3 is TGTGCCAGTACCCGTAGGGAGGGAGCCGCAGATACGCAGTATTTT. J is TRBJ2-3 and V is TRBV19; TRBD2 agrees at 7 bases. There are 15 residues in the CDR3. The V segment lost 7 bases and the J segment 4 bases; nucleotides outside the gene matches: 11. Germline CDR1 and CDR2: LNHDA and SQIVND (reference sequence).

This chain joins TRBV2 and TRBJ2-7; 10 bases map to TRBD2. The germline V gene has CDR1 SNHLY and CDR2 FYNNEI. V lost 7 bases and J lost 7; bases outside the gene matches: 13. There are 15 residues in the CDR3. Written as DNA, the CDR3 is TGTGCCAGCACCGAAGGTCAAGCGGGAGGGCGGGAGCAGTACTTC. Translated: CASTEGQAGGREQYF.